Sequencing of this T cell receptor beta chain was carried out in a study of blood T cell repertoires in COVID-19 (dated by TCRdb to 2018 to 2020). General notes on the study: The collaborator samples originated in the United States, Italy and Spain and spanned the acute and convalescent phases of COVID-19. The prospective study material was composed of cDNA or gDNA derived from T cells, B-cell-depleted T cells, or PBMCs. Subjects who had been exposed to COVID-19, were actively infected with it, or had recovered from it provided the deeply sampled blood TCRbeta repertoires that made up the dataset. The repertoires were released in a freely available public database intended as a resource for research on the immune response to SARS-CoV-2. Samples were obtained from the ongoing ImmuneRACE study (first 160 participants) and from 1,254 subjects provided by 6 global collaborators. Sample metadata almost always included a de-identified subject ID, COVID-19 status, age in years and sex. Where HLA class I and class II types were available, the types were taken from metadata supplied by the sample provider, not from assay-based typing. General study outcomes and caveats: The quantity of clinical and demographic metadata differed by source and by participant and was supplied without curation.

TCRbeta CDR3 regions were amplified from genomic DNA using the immunoSEQ Assay, a bias-controlled multiplex PCR. Under the source paper's analysis protocol: The number of nucleated cells in each sample was estimated from the amplification of reference gene primers within the assay. To quantify the absolute abundance of each unique TCRbeta CDR3 rearrangement, sequence reads were collapsed and filtered. For each sample, productive Simpson clonality was calculated by taking the square root of Simpson's diversity index across productive rearrangements. Entries here come from immuneACCESS through TCRdb and include only in-frame sequences with V and J called. Some clones fail to appear in such tables; in the studies checked, an unresolved V gene covers under half of the shortfall, and the cause of the remainder is unknown. V, J and clone size reflect that table, while D and trimming were determined from the DNA. Across this sample there are some 85,000 clones, with roughly nine tenths seen only once. The top ten constitute approximately 9.3% of the sample.

The collaborating institutions used their own protocols to collect whole blood in K2EDTA tubes. Collaborator samples were shipped for TCRbeta analysis as frozen whole blood, isolated PBMCs, or DNA extracted from either sample type. The germline V gene encodes CDR1 SGHKS and CDR2 YYEKEE (reference sequence). The CDR3 measures 15 amino acids from cysteine to phenylalanine. Solely the CDR3 DNA is kept, with 45 bases framed from the first base. Trimmed from V: 4 bases; trimmed from J: 3 bases; junction bases lacking a gene match: 6. In this sample, this clone turned up once. Its cognate antigen has yet to be identified. Base qualities are not provided; no much larger clone lies one nucleotide away.

The sample was peripheral blood. The sequence was obtained from a man aged 50-60 years with acute or convalescent COVID-19. Recombination joined TRBV5-5 with TRBJ2-1; the junction holds 8 bases that match TRBD2. The CDR3 protein is CASSTGGGRYNEQFF. The nucleotide sequence is TGTGCCAGCAGCACTGGCGGGGGGCGCTACAATGAGCAGTTCTTC.